The T cell receptor beta chain under discussion was sequenced for a study of blood T cell repertoires in COVID-19. Study as a whole: Samples of COVID-19 (acute and convalescent) were obtained from the United States, Italy and Spain.

The V gene lost 5 bases and the J gene lost 2 bases, with 14 bases spanning the gap. This CDR3 has 14 amino acids. Germline V gene lookup returns CDR1 SGHDT and CDR2 YYEEEE. In the original processing: Amplification of reference gene primers was used by the study to estimate nucleated cell counts. Profiling relied on immunoSEQ multiplex PCR, and the TCRdb table lists in-frame clones only, not all of them. The V and J calls and clone size were taken over from that table, and D and trimming were inferred from the DNA. The sample carries approximately 20,000 clones, roughly nine tenths recorded once. This clonotype originated in a human donor in a cohort sampled during active COVID-19. The chain employs TRBV5-6 and TRBJ2-7, with D perhaps matching TRBD1 (5 bases). The sample comprised peripheral blood. DNA for the CDR3: TGTGCCAGCAGAGGGTTGGGGCTCACCTACGAGCAGTACTTC. Amino acids: CASRGLGLTYEQYF.